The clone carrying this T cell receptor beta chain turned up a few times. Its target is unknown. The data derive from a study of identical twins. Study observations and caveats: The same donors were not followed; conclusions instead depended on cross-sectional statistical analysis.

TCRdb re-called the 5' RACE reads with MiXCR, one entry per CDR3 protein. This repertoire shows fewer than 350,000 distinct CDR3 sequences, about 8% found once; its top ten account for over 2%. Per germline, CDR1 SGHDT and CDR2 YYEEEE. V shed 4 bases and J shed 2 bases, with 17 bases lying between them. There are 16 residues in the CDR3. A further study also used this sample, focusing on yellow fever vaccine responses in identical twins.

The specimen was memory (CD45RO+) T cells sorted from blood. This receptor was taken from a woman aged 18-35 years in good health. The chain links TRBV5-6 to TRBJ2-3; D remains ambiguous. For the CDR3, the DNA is TGTGCCAGCAGCCCGGATTCCGGGTCCTACACAGATACGCAGTATTTT. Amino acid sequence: CASSPDSGSYTDTQYF.